These 15 T cell receptor beta chains were all obtained from the same sample, sequenced in a study. TCRdb re-analysed the 5' RACE reads in MiXCR, keeping a single row per CDR3 protein. This table holds about 43,000 distinct CDR3 sequences, over 20% found once. Treg sorting used a CD4+CD25+CD127-/low gate. Sequencing was done on a sample of Tregs sorted from a lymph node. The receptors were gathered from a female donor with breast cancer.

The chain links TRBV20-1 to TRBJ2-5; 10 nucleotides line up with TRBD1. Germline values: CDR1 DFQATT, CDR2 SNEGSKA (reference sequence). The CDR3 covers 15 residues. J lost 5 bases, V lost 1 base, and 7 bases had no gene match. The CDR3 DNA reads TGCAGTGCTAGAGTGAATTCGGACAGGGGGGAGACCCAGTACTTC. It encodes CSARVNSDRGETQYF.

This clonotype was recorded a few times. The V and J genes are TRBV27 and TRBJ2-3; a possible D gene is TRBD2 (5 bases). Germline loops: CDR1 MNHEY, CDR2 SMNVEV (reference sequence). V lost 6 bases and J 4 bases, leaving 14 bases between the germline ends. The length of the CDR3 is 14 residues. CDR3 in DNA: TGTGCCAGCAGCACCGCGGGTTGGCCAGATACGCAGTATTTT. Translation gives CASSTAGWPDTQYF.

This clonotype has at least ten counts. The rearrangement joins TRBV7-9 to TRBJ2-1; D not resolved. Looked up from germline, CDR1 is SEHNR and CDR2 is FQNEAQ (reference sequence). V was cut by 2 bases and J by 6 bases, with 8 bases left in between. The CDR3 length is 13 residues. The CDR3 region is CASSLSSSNEQFF. As DNA, the CDR3 is TGTGCCAGCAGCTTATCCTCCAGCAATGAGCAGTTCTTC. Variable domain in full (rest from reference TRBV7-9 and TRBJ2-1): DTGVSQNPRHKITKRGQNVTFRCDPISEHNRLYWYRQTLGQGPEFLTYFQNEAQLEKSRLLSDRFSAERPKGSFSTLEIQRTEQGDSAMYLCASSLSSSNEQFFGPGTRLTVL.

This clonotype was observed a handful of times. The J gene is TRBJ2-7, the V gene TRBV28; 10 bases agree with TRBD1. V gave up 7 bases and J gave up 5 bases; unmatched junction bases: 14. Germline V gene data show CDR1 as MDHEN and CDR2 as SYDVKM. The CDR3 extends over 16 amino acids. The CDR3 reads CASITLRDRGRNEQYF. CDR3 in DNA: TGTGCCAGCATCACCTTGCGGGACAGGGGACGGAACGAGCAGTACTTC.

The genes are TRBV7-9 and TRBJ2-2; maybe TRBD1 (6 bases). V was shortened by 1 base and J by 4 bases, with 10 bases between the two germline ends. Germline loops: CDR1 SEHNR, CDR2 FQNEAQ (reference sequence). This CDR3 has 15 amino acids. Written as DNA, the CDR3 is TGTGCCAGCAGCTTAGTAGGGGGTCTCACCGGGGAGCTGTTTTTT. Translation: CASSLVGGLTGELFF.

In the case of this clonotype: Possible read error: a much larger clone is one base away. This chain links TRBV6-5 with TRBJ1-4; D unresolved. Germline CDR1 is MNHEY and CDR2 is SVGAGI. CDR3 length: 14 amino acids. This CDR3 is CTSTRGGMGEKLFF. In DNA, the CDR3 is TGTACCAGCACCCGAGGAGGGATGGGGGAAAAACTGTTTTTT.

This clonotype was observed at least ten times. J is TRBJ2-7 and V is TRBV11-1, with 8 positions matching TRBD2. Per the germline V gene, CDR1 is SGHAT and CDR2 is FQDESV (reference sequence). After removal of 3 bases from V and 5 bases from J, the junction contained 3 bases not matched to a gene. This CDR3 spans 13 amino acids. The CDR3 sequence: CASSLSGSNEQYF. The CDR3 region has the DNA TGTGCCAGCAGCTTGAGCGGGAGCAACGAGCAGTACTTC.

In its sample, this clonotype was seen a few times. This sequence joins TRBV6-5 and TRBJ2-7; D is possibly TRBD2 (5 bases). The CDR3 spans 13 residues. V lost 2 bases and J 6 bases, leaving 11 bases between the germline ends. CDR1 and CDR2 (germline): MNHEY, SVGAGI. CDR3 in amino acids: CASSYTRLGEQYF. CDR3 nucleotides: TGTGCCAGCAGTTACACTAGATTGGGCGAGCAGTACTTC.

The genes are TRBV5-4 and TRBJ2-3; 12 nucleotides match TRBD2. Germline assignment: CDR1 SGHNT and CDR2 YYREEE (reference sequence). The CDR3 spans 15 residues. J was trimmed by 4 bases and V by 3 bases; bases with no gene match: 3. CDR3 residues: CASSWTSGNSDTQYF. CDR3 nucleotide sequence: TGTGCCAGCAGCTGGACTAGCGGGAACTCAGATACGCAGTATTTT.

For this clonotype: This may stem from a read error, because a much larger clone lies one nucleotide away. This chain joins TRBV9 and TRBJ2-7; 7 bases are shared with TRBD1. Germline lookup yields CDR1 SGDLS and CDR2 YYNGEE. The CDR3 covers 11 residues. The CDR3 is CAGSAGGEQYF. The CDR3 DNA sequence: TGTGCCGGCAGCGCAGGGGGCGAGCAGTACTTC.

Ten or more counts support this clonotype. This chain joins TRBV12-3 or TRBV12-4 and TRBJ2-1, with TRBD1 matching over 11 bases. The CDR3 contains 15 residues. With V trimmed by 3 bases and J by 5 bases, 3 bases remained unmatched. DNA for the CDR3: TGTGCCAGCAGTTTTTGGGACAGGGGGAACAATGAGCAGTTCTTC. This encodes CASSFWDRGNNEQFF.

This clonotype appeared many times. The rearrangement uses TRBV9 and TRBJ2-7, with 8 bases identical to TRBD1. J was trimmed by 2 bases and V by 2 bases; bases with no gene match: 6. The CDR3 runs 15 residues. Looked up from germline, CDR1 is SGDLS and CDR2 is YYNGEE. CDR3 region: CASSVGQGTAYEQYF. CDR3 nucleotide sequence: TGTGCCAGCAGCGTCGGACAGGGAACCGCCTACGAGCAGTACTTC.

This chain connects TRBV6-6 to TRBJ2-5; 7 bases match TRBD2. Germline CDR1 reads MNHNY; CDR2 reads SVGAGI (reference sequence). The CDR3 has 17 amino acids. The V and J ends lost 2 bases and 0 bases, in that order; junction bases with no gene match: 9. DNA of the CDR3: TGTGCCAGCAGTTACACCGATCTAGCGGACTACCAAGAGACCCAGTACTTC. Its translation is CASSYTDLADYQETQYF.

This clonotype has a handful of counts. The chain joins TRBV7-8 to TRBJ2-5, with D uncertain. Trimming removed 5 bases from V and 5 bases from J, with 18 bases in between. The CDR3 extends over 15 amino acids. Germline loops: CDR1 SGHVS, CDR2 FQNEAQ. The CDR3 loop reads CASSPQINLRETQYF. CDR3 DNA: TGTGCCAGCAGCCCCCAGATAAACCTAAGGGAGACCCAGTACTTC.

J is TRBJ2-6 and V is TRBV6-5; no clear D gene. Germline CDR1 is MNHEY and CDR2 is SVGAGI. The CDR3 spans 15 residues. V was cut by 4 bases and J by 0 bases, with 7 bases left in between. CDR3 nucleotides: TGTGCCAGCAGTTCCACAGACTCTGGGGCCAACGTCCTGACTTTC. Its protein product is CASSSTDSGANVLTF.